Below, 11 T cell receptor beta chains from the same sample are listed, as sequenced in a study of cytotoxic CD8 clonotypes in ibrutinib-treated CLL. Assay used: immunoSEQ multiplex PCR; TCRdb lists only in-frame clones, some missing. Altogether 110,000 to 150,000 clones are present, about 91% being singletons, with the ten largest covering roughly 10%. This specimen was PBMCs, taken after 12 months of ibrutinib treatment. Source of these receptors: a human donor with chronic lymphocytic leukemia.

The CDR3 nucleotides read TGTGCCAGCAACCAAGTCAATCAGCCCCAGCATTTT. This translates into CASNQVNQPQHF. The chain uses TRBV28 and TRBJ1-5; D ambiguous. The V and J ends lost 7 bases and 3 bases respectively, with 7 bases between them. CDR3 length equals 12 residues. Germline assignment: CDR1 MDHEN and CDR2 SYDVKM. The full variable domain, with the rest looked up from reference TRBV28 and TRBJ1-5, is DVKVTQSSRYLVKRTGEKVFLECVQDMDHENMFWYRQDPGLGLRLIYFSYDVKMKEKGDIPEGYSVSREKKERFSLILESASTNQTSMYLCASNQVNQPQHFGDGTRLSIL.

CDR3 nucleotides: TGCAGCGCCTCCGGACTAGCGGGATCGGAGTACAATGAGCAGTTCTTC. Protein: CSASGLAGSEYNEQFF. The chain uses TRBV29-1 and TRBJ2-1; the match to TRBD2 covers 12 bases. The trim removed 7 bases at V and 4 bases at J, leaving 11 bases unmatched. CDR3 length equals 16 residues. CDR1 is SQVTM and CDR2 is ANQGSEA in the germline V gene.

The V call is TRBV6-1, the J call TRBJ1-3; D is unclear. The CDR3 runs 14 residues. The germline V gene has CDR1 MNHNS and CDR2 SASEGT. Trimming shortened V by 2 bases and J by 1 base, and 6 bases separated the two germline ends. The CDR3: CASSEFGSGNTIYF. CDR3 DNA sequence: TGTGCCAGCAGTGAATTTGGTTCTGGAAACACCATATATTTT.

The rearrangement uses TRBV27 and TRBJ2-5; D may be TRBD2 (7 bases). The CDR3 spans 15 residues. The V and J ends lost 0 bases and 4 bases respectively, with 12 bases between them. CDR1 MNHEY and CDR2 SMNVEV come from the germline V gene (reference sequence). The CDR3 DNA sequence: TGTGCCAGCAGTTTATCGCAGGGGAGGGGAGAGACCCAGTACTTC. As protein: CASSLSQGRGETQYF.

The chain employs TRBV10-3 and TRBJ2-1; the match to TRBD2 covers 10 bases. Trimming removed 5 bases from V and 7 bases from J; junction bases left unmatched: 5. This CDR3 is 14 amino acids long. Looked up from germline, CDR1 is ENHRY and CDR2 is SYGVKD. CDR3: CAISLAGVGNEQFF. CDR3 nucleotide sequence: TGTGCCATCAGTCTAGCGGGAGTCGGGAATGAGCAGTTCTTC.

This clone came up a few times. This rearrangement joins TRBV27 to TRBJ2-7; 10 nucleotides align to TRBD1. Per the germline V gene, CDR1 is MNHEY and CDR2 is SMNVEV (reference sequence). J was trimmed by 5 bases and V by 7 bases; bases with no gene match: 5. The length of the CDR3 is 13 residues. DNA for the CDR3: TGTGCCAGCAAAGGGACAGGGGACCACGAGCAGTACTTC. Its protein product is CASKGTGDHEQYF.

This clone appeared a few times. The chain links TRBV10-3 to TRBJ2-5, with 7 bases aligning to TRBD1. Per germline, CDR1 ENHRY and CDR2 SYGVKD. With V trimmed by 2 bases and J by 9 bases, 6 bases remained unmatched. This CDR3 has 13 amino acids. CDR3 region: CAISEATGDAQYF. CDR3 DNA: TGTGCCATCAGTGAGGCCACAGGGGACGCCCAGTACTTC.

The chain employs TRBV19 and TRBJ1-2; tentative D call: TRBD1 (5 bases). The CDR3 spans 15 residues. Germline CDR1 reads LNHDA; CDR2 reads SQIVND (reference sequence). Trimming took off 0 bases at V and 2 bases at J, with 10 bases between the two ends. The CDR3 DNA is TGTGCCAGTAGTATAGATCATCGACAGAACTATGGCTACACCTTC. It yields the protein CASSIDHRQNYGYTF. The full variable domain, with the rest looked up from reference TRBV19 and TRBJ1-2, is DGGITQSPKYLFRKEGQNVTLSCEQNLNHDAMYWYRQDPGQGLRLIYYSQIVNDFQKGDIAEGYSVSREKKESFPLTVTSAQKNPTAFYLCASSIDHRQNYGYTFGSGTRLTVV.

V gene TRBV5-6 combines with J gene TRBJ2-1; 9 bases are shared with TRBD1. The CDR3 consists of 14 residues. Germline values: CDR1 SGHDT, CDR2 YYEEEE. Losses at the gene ends were 4 bases for V and 7 bases for J; bases not matched to a gene: 6. The CDR3 reads CASSGNRGRNEQFF. The DNA of the CDR3 is TGTGCCAGCAGCGGAAACAGGGGGCGGAATGAGCAGTTCTTC.

The chain is built from TRBV7-3 and TRBJ2-1; 7 bases fit TRBD2. The CDR3 has 15 amino acids. The germline V gene has CDR1 SGHTA and CDR2 FQGTGA. Unmatched junction bases numbered 4, after V lost 5 bases and J lost 0 bases. In nucleotides, the CDR3 is TGTGCCAGCAGCACCCAGCGGGGCTCCTACAATGAGCAGTTCTTC. Its translation: CASSTQRGSYNEQFF.

V and J are TRBV6-1 and TRBJ2-7, with 8 bases matching TRBD2. The V segment lost 2 bases and the J segment 4 bases; nucleotides outside the gene matches: 7. This CDR3 region has 15 residues. Germline V gene lookup returns CDR1 MNHNS and CDR2 SASEGT. The CDR3 DNA follows: TGTGCCAGCAGTGAATGGGCTAGCGGGCAATACGAGCAGTACTTC. This codes for CASSEWASGQYEQYF.